Detailed here is one T cell receptor beta chain. These data are taken from a study of blood T cell repertoires in COVID-19. The wider study: Samples of COVID-19 (acute and convalescent) were obtained from the United States, Italy and Spain. T cells, B-cell-depleted T cells, or PBMCs provided the cDNA or gDNA that served as material.

Original processing notes: The authors estimated nucleated cell counts from reference gene primer amplification. TCRdb's table, derived via immunoSEQ multiplex PCR, lists solely in-frame clones and lacks some. The DNA was the basis for D and trimming; V, J and clone size are from that table. The sample includes around 470,000 clones, 75% to 90% of them seen just once. The Seattle site enrolled patients during active infection and followed them longitudinally. V shed 1 base and J shed 4 bases, with 11 bases lying between them. Looked up from germline, CDR1 is SEHNR and CDR2 is FQNEAQ (reference sequence). This CDR3 is built from 15 residues.

The material sequenced was peripheral blood. This receptor was identified in a man between 18 and 35 years old with COVID-19, enrolled during active disease. The chain uses TRBV7-9 and TRBJ2-1; D might be TRBD1 (5 bases). The CDR3 DNA is TGTGCCAGCAGCTTAGGCGGACACCTATACAATGAGCAGTTCTTC. Amino acid sequence: CASSLGGHLYNEQFF.